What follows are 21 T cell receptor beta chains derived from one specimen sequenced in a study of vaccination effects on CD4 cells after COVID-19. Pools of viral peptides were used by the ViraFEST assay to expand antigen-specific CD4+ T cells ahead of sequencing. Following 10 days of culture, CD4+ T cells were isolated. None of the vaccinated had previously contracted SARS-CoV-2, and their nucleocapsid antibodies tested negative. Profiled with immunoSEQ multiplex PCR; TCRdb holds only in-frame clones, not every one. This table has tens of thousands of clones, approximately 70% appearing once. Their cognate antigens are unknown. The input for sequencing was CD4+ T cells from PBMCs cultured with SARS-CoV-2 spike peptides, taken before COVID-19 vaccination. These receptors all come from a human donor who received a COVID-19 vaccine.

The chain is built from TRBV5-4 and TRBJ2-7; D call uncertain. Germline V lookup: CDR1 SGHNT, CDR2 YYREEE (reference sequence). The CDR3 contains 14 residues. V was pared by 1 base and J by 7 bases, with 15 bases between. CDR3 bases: TGTGCCAGCAGCTTGTGGCCGACGACCCCGGAGCAGTACTTC. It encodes CASSLWPTTPEQYF. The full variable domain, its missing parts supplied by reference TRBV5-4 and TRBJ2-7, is ETGVTQSPTHLIKTRGQQVTLRCSSQSGHNTVSWYQQALGQGPQFIFQYYREEENGRGNFPPRFSGLQFPNYSSELNVNALELDDSALYLCASSLWPTTPEQYFGPGTRLTVT.

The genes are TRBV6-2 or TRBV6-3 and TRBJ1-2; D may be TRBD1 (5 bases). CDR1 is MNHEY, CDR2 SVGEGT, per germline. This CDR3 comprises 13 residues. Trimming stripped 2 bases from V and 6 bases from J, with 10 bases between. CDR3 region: CASSYAGRHGYTF. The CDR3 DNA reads TGTGCCAGCAGTTACGCGGGACGGCATGGCTACACCTTC.

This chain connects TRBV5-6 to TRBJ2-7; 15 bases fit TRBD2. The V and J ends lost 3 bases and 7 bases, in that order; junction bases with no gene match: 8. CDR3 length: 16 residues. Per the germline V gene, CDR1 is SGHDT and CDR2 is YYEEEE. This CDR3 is CASSSGPGLAGGEQYF. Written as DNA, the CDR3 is TGTGCCAGCAGCTCTGGACCGGGACTAGCGGGAGGTGAGCAGTACTTC.

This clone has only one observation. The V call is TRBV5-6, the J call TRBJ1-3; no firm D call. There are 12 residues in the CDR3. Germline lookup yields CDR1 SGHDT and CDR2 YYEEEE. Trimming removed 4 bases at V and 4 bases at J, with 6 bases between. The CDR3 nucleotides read TGTGCCAGCAGCACGCGAGGAAACACCATATATTTT. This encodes CASSTRGNTIYF.

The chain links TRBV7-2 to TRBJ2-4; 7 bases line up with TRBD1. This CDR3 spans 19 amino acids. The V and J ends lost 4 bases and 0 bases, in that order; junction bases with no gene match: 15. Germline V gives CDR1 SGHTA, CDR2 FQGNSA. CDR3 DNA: TGTGCCAGCAGCTCACCGACAGGGTTGAGTTCCCTAGCCAAAAACATTCAGTACTTC. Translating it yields CASSSPTGLSSLAKNIQYF. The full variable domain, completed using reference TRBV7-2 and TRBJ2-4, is GAGVSQSPSNKVTEKGKDVELRCDPISGHTALYWYRQSLGQGLEFLIYFQGNSAPDKSGLPSDRFSAERTGGSVSTLTIQRTQQEDSAVYLCASSSPTGLSSLAKNIQYFGAGTRLSVL.

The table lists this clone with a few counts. CDR3 region: CASSLLGGVNTEAFF. The CDR3 bases are TGTGCCAGCAGTTTGCTCGGGGGGGTTAACACTGAAGCTTTCTTT. V gene TRBV28 combines with J gene TRBJ1-1; maybe TRBD1 (5 bases). CDR3 length: 15 amino acids. Germline CDR1 MDHEN, CDR2 SYDVKM. The germline V and J ends were trimmed by 3 bases and 2 bases, with 13 bases remaining between them. Based on the CDR3 plus reference TRBV28 and TRBJ1-1, the full variable domain is DVKVTQSSRYLVKRTGEKVFLECVQDMDHENMFWYRQDPGLGLRLIYFSYDVKMKEKGDIPEGYSVSREKKERFSLILESASTNQTSMYLCASSLLGGVNTEAFFGQGTRLTVV.

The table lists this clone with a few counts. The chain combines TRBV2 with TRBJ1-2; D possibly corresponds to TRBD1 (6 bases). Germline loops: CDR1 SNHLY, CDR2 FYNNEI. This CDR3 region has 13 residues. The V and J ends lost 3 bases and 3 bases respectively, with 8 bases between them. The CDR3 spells CASSEGADYGYTF. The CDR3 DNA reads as TGTGCCAGCAGTGAGGGGGCGGACTATGGCTACACCTTC.

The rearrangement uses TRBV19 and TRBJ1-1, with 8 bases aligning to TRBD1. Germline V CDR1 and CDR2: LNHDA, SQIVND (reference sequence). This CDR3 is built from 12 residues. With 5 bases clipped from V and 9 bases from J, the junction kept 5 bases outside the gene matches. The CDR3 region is CASSDRGHQAFF. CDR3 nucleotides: TGTGCCAGTAGTGACAGGGGTCACCAAGCTTTCTTT.

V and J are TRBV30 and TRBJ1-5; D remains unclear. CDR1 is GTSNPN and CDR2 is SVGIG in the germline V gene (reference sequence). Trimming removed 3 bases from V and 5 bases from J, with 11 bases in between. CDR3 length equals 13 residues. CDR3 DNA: TGTGCCTGGAGCCGAACTGGTGATCAGCCCCAGCATTTT. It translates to CAWSRTGDQPQHF.

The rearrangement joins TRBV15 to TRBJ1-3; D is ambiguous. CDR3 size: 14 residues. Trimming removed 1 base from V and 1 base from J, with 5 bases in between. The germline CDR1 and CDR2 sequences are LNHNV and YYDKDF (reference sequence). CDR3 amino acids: CATSRAGSGNTIYF. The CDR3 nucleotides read TGTGCCACCAGCAGAGCGGGGTCTGGAAACACCATATATTTT.

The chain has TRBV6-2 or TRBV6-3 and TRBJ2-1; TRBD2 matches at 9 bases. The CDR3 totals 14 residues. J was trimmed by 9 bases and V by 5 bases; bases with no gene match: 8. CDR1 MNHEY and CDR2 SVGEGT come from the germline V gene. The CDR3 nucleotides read TGTGCCAGCAGTCAAGGGCGGGGGGGCGGTGAGCAGTTCTTC. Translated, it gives CASSQGRGGGEQFF.

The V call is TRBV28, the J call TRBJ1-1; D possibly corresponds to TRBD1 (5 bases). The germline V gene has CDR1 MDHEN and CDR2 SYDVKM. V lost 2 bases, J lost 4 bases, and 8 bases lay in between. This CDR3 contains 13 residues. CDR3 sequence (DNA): TGTGCCAGCAGTTTAAGGGGCGGCACTGAAGCTTTCTTT. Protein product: CASSLRGGTEAFF.

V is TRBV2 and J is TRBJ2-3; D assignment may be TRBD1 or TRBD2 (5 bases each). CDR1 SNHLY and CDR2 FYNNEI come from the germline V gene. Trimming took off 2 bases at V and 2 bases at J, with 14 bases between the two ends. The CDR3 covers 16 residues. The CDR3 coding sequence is TGTGCCAGCAGTGAAACCCCGGGACGGTTCACAGATACGCAGTATTTT. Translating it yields CASSETPGRFTDTQYF. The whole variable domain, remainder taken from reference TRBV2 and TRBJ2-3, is EPEVTQTPSHQVTQMGQEVILRCVPISNHLYFYWYRQILGQKVEFLVSFYNNEISEKSEIFDDQFSVERPDGSNFTLKIRSTKLEDSAMYFCASSETPGRFTDTQYFGPGTRLTVL.

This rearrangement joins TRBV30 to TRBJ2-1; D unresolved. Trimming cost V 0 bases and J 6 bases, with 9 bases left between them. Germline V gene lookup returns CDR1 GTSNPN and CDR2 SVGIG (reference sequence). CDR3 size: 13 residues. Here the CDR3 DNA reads TGTGCCTGGAGTGTACCCCTCCCCAATGAGCAGTTCTTC. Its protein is CAWSVPLPNEQFF.

For the CDR3, the DNA is TGTGCCAGCAGCTCCGACGCGGGGAATTCACCCCTCCACTTT. The encoded protein is CASSSDAGNSPLHF. The rearrangement links TRBV7-9 to TRBJ1-6; the D is unclear. Trimming removed 4 bases at V and 7 bases at J, with 11 bases between. Germline values: CDR1 SEHNR, CDR2 FQNEAQ (reference sequence). The CDR3 spans 14 residues.

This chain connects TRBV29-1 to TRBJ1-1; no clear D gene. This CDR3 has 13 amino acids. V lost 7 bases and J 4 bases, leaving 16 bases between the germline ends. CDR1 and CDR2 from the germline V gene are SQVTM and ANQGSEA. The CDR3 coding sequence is TGCAGCGGTACCCATCCACGGAGCACTGAAGCTTTCTTT. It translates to CSGTHPRSTEAFF.

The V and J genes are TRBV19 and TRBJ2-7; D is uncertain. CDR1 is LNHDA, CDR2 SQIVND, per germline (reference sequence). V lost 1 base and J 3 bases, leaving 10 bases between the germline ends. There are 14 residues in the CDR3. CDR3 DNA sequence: TGTGCCAGTAGTATAGGCCACGCGAACTACGAGCAGTACTTC. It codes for CASSIGHANYEQYF. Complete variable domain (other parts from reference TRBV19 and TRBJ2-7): DGGITQSPKYLFRKEGQNVTLSCEQNLNHDAMYWYRQDPGQGLRLIYYSQIVNDFQKGDIAEGYSVSREKKESFPLTVTSAQKNPTAFYLCASSIGHANYEQYFGPGTRLTVT.

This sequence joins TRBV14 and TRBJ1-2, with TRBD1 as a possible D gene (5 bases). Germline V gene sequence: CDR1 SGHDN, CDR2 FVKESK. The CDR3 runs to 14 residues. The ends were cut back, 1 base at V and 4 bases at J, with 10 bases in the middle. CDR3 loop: CASSQVGGSYGYTF. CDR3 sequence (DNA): TGTGCCAGCAGCCAAGTTGGGGGTAGCTATGGCTACACCTTC.

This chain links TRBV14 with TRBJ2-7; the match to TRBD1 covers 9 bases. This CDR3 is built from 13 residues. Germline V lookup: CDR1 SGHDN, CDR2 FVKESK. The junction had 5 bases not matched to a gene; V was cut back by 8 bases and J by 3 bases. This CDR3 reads CASARDRDYEQYF. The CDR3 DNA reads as TGTGCCAGCGCCCGGGACAGGGACTACGAGCAGTACTTC.

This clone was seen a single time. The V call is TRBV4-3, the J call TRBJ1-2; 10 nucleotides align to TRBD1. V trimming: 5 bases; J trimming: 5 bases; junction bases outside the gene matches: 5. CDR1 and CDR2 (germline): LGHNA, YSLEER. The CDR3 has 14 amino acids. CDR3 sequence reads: CASSDRGRGYGYTF. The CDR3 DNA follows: TGCGCCAGCAGCGACAGGGGGCGAGGGTATGGCTACACCTTC.

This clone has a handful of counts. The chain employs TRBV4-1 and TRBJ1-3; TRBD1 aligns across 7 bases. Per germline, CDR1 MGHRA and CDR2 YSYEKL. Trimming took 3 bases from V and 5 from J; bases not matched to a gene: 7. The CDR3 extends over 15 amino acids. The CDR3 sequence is CASSQGTAIRNTIYF. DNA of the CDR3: TGCGCCAGCAGCCAGGGGACAGCGATTCGAAACACCATATATTTT.